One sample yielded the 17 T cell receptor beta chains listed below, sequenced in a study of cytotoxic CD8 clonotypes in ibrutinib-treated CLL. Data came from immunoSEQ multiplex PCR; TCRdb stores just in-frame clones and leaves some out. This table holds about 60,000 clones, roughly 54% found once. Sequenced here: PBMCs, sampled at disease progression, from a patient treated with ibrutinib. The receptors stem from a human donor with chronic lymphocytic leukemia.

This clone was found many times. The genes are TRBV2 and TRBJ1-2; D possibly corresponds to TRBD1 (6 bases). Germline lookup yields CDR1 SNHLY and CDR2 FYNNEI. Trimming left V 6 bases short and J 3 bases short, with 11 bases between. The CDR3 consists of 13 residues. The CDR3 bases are TGTGCCAGCAGGGACAGTTTGGACTATGGCTACACCTTC. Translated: CASRDSLDYGYTF.

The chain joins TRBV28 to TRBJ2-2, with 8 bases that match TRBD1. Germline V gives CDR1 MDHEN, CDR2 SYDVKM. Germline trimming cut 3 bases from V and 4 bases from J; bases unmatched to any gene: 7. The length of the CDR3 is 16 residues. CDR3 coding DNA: TGTGCCAGCAGTTTCTTCCAGGGGGCTGGCACCGGGGAGCTGTTTTTT. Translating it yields CASSFFQGAGTGELFF.

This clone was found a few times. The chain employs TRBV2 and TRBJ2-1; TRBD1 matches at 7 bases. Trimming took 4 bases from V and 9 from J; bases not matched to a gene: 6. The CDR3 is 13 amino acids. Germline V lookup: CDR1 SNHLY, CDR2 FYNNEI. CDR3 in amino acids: CASSGQGYGEQFF. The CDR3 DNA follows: TGTGCCAGCAGTGGACAGGGCTACGGTGAGCAGTTCTTC.

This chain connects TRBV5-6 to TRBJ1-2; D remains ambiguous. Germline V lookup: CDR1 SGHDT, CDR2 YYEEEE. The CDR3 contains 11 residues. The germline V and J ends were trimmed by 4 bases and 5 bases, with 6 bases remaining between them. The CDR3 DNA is TGTGCCAGCAGCGTGGGGTATGGCTACACCTTC. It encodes CASSVGYGYTF.

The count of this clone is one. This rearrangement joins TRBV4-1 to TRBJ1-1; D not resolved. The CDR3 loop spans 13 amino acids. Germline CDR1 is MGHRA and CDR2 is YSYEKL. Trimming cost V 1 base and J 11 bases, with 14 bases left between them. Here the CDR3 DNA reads TGCGCCAGCAGCCAAGGCGTAATCAGTTCGGCTTTCTTT. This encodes CASSQGVISSAFF.

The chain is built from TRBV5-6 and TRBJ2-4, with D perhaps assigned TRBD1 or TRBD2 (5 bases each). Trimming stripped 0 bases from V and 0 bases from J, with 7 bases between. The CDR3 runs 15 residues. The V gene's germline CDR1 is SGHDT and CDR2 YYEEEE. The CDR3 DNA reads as TGTGCCAGCAGCTTGGTGGGGGTAGCCAAAAACATTCAGTACTTC. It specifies CASSLVGVAKNIQYF.

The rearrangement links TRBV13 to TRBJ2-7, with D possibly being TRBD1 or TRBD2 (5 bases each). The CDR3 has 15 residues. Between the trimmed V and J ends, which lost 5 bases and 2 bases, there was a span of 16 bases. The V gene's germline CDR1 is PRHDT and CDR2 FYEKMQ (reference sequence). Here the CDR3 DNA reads TGTGCCAGCAGCCATGGACTGGGACGTACCTACGAGCAGTACTTC. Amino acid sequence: CASSHGLGRTYEQYF.

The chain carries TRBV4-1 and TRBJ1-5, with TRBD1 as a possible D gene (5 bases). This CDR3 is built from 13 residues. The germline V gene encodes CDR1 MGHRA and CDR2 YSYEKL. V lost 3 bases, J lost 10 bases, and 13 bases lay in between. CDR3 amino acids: CASSQTAYGPQHF. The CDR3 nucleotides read TGCGCCAGCAGCCAGACAGCCTATGGACCCCAGCATTTT.

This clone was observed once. The CDR3 nucleotides are TGTGCCAGTAGTATTCGGCCTCATATGCGGGACTCAGGCTACTACGAGCAGTACTTC. It specifies CASSIRPHMRDSGYYEQYF. This sequence joins TRBV19 and TRBJ2-7, with a weak D call TRBD2 (6 bases). CDR1 and CDR2 from the germline V gene are LNHDA and SQIVND (reference sequence). V shed 3 bases and J shed 3 bases, with 27 bases lying between them. The length of the CDR3 is 19 residues.

The CDR3 loop reads CAWNSYTDTQYF. Written as DNA, the CDR3 is TGTGCCTGGAACTCATACACAGATACGCAGTATTTT. This rearrangement joins TRBV30 to TRBJ2-3; D ambiguous. CDR1 is GTSNPN, CDR2 SVGIG, per germline (reference sequence). Trimming left V 4 bases short and J 2 bases short, with 7 bases between. The CDR3 totals 12 residues. Complete variable domain (other parts from reference TRBV30 and TRBJ2-3): SQTIHQWPATLVQPVGSPLSLECTVEGTSNPNLYWYRQAAGRGLQLLFYSVGIGQISSEVPQNLSASRPQDRQFILSSKKLLLSDSGFYLCAWNSYTDTQYFGPGTRLTVL.

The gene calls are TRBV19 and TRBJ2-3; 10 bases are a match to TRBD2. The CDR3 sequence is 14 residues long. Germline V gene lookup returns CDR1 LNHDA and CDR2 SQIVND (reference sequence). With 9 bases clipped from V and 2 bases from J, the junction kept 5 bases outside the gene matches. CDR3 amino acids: CASHSGGDTDTQYF. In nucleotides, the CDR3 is TGTGCCAGCCACAGCGGGGGGGACACAGATACGCAGTATTTT. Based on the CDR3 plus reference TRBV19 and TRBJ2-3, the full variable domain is DGGITQSPKYLFRKEGQNVTLSCEQNLNHDAMYWYRQDPGQGLRLIYYSQIVNDFQKGDIAEGYSVSREKKESFPLTVTSAQKNPTAFYLCASHSGGDTDTQYFGPGTRLTVL.

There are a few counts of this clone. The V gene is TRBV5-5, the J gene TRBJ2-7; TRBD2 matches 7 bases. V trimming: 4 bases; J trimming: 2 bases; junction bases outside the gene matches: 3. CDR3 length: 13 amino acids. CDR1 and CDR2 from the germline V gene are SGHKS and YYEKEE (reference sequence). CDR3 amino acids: CASSPGTTYEQYF. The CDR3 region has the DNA TGTGCCAGCAGCCCCGGGACTACCTACGAGCAGTACTTC.

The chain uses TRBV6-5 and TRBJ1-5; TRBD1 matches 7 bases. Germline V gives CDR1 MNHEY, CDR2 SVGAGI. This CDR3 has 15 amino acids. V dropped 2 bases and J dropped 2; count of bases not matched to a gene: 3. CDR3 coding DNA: TGTGCCAGCAGTTACACAGGGGAGCGCAATCAGCCCCAGCATTTT. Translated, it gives CASSYTGERNQPQHF.

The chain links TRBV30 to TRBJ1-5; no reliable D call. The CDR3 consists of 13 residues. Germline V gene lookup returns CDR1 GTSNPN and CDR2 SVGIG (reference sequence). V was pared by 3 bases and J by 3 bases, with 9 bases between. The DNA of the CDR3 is TGTGCCTGGAGAGAGGGCCCCAATCAGCCCCAGCATTTT. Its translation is CAWREGPNQPQHF.

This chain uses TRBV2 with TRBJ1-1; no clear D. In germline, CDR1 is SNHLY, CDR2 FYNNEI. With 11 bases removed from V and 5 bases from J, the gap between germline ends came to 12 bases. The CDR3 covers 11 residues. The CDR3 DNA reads TGTGCCTCTTCATTGTGGACTGAAGCTTTCTTT. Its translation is CASSLWTEAFF.

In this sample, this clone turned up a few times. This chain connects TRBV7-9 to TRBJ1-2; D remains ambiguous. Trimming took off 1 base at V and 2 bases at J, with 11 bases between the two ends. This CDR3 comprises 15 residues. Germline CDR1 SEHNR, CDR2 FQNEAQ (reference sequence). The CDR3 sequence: CASSLGTSGNYGYTF. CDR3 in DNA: TGTGCCAGCAGCTTAGGGACGAGTGGGAACTATGGCTACACCTTC.

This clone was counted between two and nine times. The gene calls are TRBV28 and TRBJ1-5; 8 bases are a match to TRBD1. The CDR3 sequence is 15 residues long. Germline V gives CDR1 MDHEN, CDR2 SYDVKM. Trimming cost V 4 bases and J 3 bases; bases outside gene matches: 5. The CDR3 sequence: CASSWGQVNNQPQHF. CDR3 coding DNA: TGTGCCAGCAGTTGGGGACAGGTCAACAATCAGCCCCAGCATTTT.